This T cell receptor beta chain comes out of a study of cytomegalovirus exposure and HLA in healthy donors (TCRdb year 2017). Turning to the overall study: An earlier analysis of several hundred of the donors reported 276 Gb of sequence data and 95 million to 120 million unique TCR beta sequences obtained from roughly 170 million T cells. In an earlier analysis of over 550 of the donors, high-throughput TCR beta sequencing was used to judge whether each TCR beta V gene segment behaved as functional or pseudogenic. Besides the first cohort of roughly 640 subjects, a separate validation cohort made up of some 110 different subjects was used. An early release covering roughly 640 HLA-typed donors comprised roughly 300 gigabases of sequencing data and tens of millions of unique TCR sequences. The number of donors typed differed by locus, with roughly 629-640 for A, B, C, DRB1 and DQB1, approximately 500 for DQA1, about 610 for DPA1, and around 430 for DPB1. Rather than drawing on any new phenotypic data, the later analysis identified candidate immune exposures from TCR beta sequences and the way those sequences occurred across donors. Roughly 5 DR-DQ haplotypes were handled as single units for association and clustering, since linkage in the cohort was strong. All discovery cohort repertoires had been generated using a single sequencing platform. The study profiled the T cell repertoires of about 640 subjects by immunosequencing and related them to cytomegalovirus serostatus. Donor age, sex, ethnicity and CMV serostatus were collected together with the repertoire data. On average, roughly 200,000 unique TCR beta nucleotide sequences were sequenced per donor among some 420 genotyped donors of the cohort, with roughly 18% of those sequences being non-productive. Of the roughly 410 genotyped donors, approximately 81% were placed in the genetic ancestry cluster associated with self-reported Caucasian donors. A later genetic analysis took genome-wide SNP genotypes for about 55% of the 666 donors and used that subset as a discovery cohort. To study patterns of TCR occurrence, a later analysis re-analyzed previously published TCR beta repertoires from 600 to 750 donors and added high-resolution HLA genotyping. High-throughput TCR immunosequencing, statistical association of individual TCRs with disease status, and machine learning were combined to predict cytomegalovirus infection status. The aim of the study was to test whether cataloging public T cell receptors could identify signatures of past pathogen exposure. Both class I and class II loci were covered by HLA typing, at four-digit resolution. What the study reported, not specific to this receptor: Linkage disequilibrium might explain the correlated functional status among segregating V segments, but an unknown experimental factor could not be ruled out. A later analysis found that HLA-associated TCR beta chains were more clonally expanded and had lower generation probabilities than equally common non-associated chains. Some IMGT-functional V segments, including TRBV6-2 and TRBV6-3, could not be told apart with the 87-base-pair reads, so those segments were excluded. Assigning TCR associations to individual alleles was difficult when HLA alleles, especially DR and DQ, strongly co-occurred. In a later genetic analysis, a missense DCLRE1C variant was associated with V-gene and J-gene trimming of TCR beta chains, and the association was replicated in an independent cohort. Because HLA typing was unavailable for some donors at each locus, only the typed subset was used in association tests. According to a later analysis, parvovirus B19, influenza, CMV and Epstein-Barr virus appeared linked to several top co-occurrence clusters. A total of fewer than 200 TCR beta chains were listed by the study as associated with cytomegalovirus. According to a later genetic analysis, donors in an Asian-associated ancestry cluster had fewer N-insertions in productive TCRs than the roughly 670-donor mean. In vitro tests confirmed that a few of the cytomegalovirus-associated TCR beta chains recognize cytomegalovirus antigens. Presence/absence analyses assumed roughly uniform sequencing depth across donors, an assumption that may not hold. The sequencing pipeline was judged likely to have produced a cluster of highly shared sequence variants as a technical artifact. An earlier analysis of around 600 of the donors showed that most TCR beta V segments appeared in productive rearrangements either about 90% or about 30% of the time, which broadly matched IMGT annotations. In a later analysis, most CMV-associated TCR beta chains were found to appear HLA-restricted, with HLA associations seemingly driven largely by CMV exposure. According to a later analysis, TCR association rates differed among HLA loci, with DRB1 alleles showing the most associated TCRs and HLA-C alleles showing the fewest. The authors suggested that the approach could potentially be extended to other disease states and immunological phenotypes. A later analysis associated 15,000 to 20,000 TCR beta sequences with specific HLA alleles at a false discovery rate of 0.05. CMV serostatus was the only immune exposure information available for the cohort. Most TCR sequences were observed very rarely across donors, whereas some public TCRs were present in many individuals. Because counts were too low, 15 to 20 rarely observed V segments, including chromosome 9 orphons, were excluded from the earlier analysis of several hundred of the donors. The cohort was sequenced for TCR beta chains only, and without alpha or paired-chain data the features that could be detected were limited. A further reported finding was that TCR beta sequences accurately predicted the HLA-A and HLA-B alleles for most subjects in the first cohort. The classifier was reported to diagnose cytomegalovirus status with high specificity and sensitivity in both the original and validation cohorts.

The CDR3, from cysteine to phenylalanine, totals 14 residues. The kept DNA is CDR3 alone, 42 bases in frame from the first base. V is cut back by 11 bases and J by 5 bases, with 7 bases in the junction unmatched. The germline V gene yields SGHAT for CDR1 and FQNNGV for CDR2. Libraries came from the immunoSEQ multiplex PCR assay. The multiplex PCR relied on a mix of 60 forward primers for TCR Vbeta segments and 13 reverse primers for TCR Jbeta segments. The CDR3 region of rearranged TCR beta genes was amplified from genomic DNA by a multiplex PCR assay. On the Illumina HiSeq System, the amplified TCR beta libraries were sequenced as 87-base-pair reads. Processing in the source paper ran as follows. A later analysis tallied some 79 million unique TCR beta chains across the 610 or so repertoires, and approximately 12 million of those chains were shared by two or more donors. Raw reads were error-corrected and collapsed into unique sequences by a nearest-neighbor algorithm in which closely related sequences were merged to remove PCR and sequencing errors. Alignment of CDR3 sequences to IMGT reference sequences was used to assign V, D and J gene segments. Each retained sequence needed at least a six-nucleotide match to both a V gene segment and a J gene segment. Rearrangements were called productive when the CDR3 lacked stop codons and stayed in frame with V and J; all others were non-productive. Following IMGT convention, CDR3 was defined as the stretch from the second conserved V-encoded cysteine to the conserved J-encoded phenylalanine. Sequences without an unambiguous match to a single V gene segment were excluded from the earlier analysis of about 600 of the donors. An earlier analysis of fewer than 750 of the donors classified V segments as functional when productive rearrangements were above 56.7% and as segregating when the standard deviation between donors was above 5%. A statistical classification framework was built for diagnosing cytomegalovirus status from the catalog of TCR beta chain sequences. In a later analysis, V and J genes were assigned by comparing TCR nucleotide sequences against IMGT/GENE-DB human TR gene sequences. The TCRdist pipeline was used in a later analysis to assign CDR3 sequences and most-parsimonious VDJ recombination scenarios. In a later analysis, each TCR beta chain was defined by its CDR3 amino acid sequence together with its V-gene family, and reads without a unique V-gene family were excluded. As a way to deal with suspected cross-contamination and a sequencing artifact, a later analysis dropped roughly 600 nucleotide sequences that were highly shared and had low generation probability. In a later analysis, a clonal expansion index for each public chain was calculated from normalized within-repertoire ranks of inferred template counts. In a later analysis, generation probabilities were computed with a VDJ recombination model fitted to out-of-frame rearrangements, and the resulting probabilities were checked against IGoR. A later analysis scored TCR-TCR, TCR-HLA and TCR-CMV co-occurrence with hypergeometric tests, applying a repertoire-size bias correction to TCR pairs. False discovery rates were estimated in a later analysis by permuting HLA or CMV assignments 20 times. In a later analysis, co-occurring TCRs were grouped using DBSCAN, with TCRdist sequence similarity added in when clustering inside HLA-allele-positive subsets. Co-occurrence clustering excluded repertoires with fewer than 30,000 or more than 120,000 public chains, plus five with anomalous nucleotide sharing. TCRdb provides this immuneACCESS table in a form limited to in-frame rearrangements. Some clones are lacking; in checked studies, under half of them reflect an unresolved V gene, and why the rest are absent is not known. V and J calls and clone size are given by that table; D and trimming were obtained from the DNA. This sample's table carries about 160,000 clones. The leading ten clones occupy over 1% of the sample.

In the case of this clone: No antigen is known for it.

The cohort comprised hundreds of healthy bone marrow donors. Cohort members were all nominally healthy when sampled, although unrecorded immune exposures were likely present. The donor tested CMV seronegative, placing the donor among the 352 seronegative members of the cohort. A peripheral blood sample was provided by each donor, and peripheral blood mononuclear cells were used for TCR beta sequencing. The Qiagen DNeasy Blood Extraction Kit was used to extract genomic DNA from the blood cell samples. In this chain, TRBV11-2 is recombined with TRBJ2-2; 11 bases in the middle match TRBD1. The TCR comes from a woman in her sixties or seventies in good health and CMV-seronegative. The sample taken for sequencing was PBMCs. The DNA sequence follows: TGTGCCTCCTCGCGGGACAGGGGGACCGGGGAGCTGTTTTTT. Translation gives CASSRDRGTGELFF.